Each of the 23 T cell receptor beta chains below was sequenced from the same sample in a study of cytomegalovirus exposure and HLA in healthy donors. Primers included in the PCR were 60 Vbeta and 13 Jbeta primers. The protocol was immunoSEQ multiplex PCR, while the TCRdb copy is restricted to in-frame clones and leaves out a portion. The table records 170,000 or so clones, around four fifths of them present only once. Sequencing input: PBMCs. The receptors originated from a woman in her 30s in good health and CMV-seropositive.

This chain connects TRBV6-6 to TRBJ1-1, with D perhaps matching TRBD1 (5 bases). Germline V gene sequence: CDR1 MNHNY, CDR2 SVGAGI (reference sequence). V lost 4 bases to trimming and J lost 3 bases, with 12 bases between them. CDR3 length: 14 amino acids. This CDR3 reads CASSLRPGYTEAFF. CDR3 in DNA: TGTGCCAGCAGTTTGCGTCCAGGGTACACTGAAGCTTTCTTT.

The chain has TRBV6-1 and TRBJ1-2; TRBD1 is a possible D gene (6 bases). The CDR3 consists of 12 residues. Looked up from germline, CDR1 is MNHNS and CDR2 is SASEGT. Deletions cut 4 bases from V and 3 bases from J, with 6 bases between. The DNA of the CDR3 is TGTGCCAGCAGTGGGACAGACTATGGCTACACCTTC. It yields the protein CASSGTDYGYTF.

The rearrangement joins TRBV28 to TRBJ1-2, with D possibly TRBD1 on 6 matching bases. The CDR3 contains 14 residues. V lost 6 bases, J lost 4 bases, and 15 bases lay in between. Germline assignment: CDR1 MDHEN and CDR2 SYDVKM. CDR3 sequence (DNA): TGTGCCAGCAGCAAGGGGGGGGACCTCTATGGCTACACCTTC. Translation gives CASSKGGDLYGYTF.

CDR3 coding DNA: TGTGCCAGCAGCCCGACAGGAAATTCCTACAATGAGCAGTTCTTC. Translating it yields CASSPTGNSYNEQFF. This chain uses TRBV7-9 with TRBJ2-1; D is perhaps TRBD1 (6 bases). This CDR3 contains 15 residues. Trimming pared 5 bases from V and 1 base from J, leaving 12 bases between. Germline loops: CDR1 SEHNR, CDR2 FQNEAQ (reference sequence).

V gene TRBV18 combines with J gene TRBJ2-1, with TRBD2 identical over 10 bases. The CDR3 covers 16 residues. The germline CDR1 and CDR2 sequences are KGHSH and LQKENI. The junction had 6 bases not matched to a gene; V was cut back by 2 bases and J by 5 bases. CDR3: CASSPWTSGQNNEQFF. The CDR3 DNA sequence: TGTGCCAGCTCACCATGGACTAGCGGACAGAACAATGAGCAGTTCTTC.

As to this clone: The junction shows a germline mismatch at one end, possibly a read error. The gene calls are TRBV2 and TRBJ2-7; tentative D call: TRBD2 (5 bases). CDR3 length: 15 amino acids. Germline assignment: CDR1 SNHLY and CDR2 FYNNEI. The CDR3 region is CASREGSGKFYEQYF. CDR3 DNA: TGTGCCAGCAGAGAAGGGAGCGGAAAATTCTACGAGCAGTACTTC.

This clone was counted a few times. The J gene is TRBJ2-1, the V gene TRBV7-2; TRBD1 agrees at 8 bases. This CDR3 comprises 15 residues. Germline V gene sequence: CDR1 SGHTA, CDR2 FQGNSA. V dropped 5 bases and J dropped 8; count of bases not matched to a gene: 11. The CDR3 nucleotides read TGTGCCAGCAGCGACGAGACAGGGGCCGGGTATGAGCAGTTCTTC. Protein product: CASSDETGAGYEQFF.

This rearrangement joins TRBV9 to TRBJ2-1; 7 positions match TRBD2. Unmatched junction bases numbered 8, after V lost 2 bases and J lost 6 bases. From germline, CDR1 is SGDLS and CDR2 YYNGEE. This CDR3 comprises 15 residues. CDR3 in amino acids: CASSVGGREGNEQFF. The CDR3 nucleotides read TGTGCCAGCAGCGTTGGGGGTAGGGAGGGCAATGAGCAGTTCTTC.

The chain couples TRBV7-9 to TRBJ1-4, with TRBD1 matching over 12 bases. The CDR3 spans 16 residues. The germline V gene encodes CDR1 SEHNR and CDR2 FQNEAQ (reference sequence). With 5 bases clipped from V and 8 bases from J, the junction kept 9 bases outside the gene matches. Written as DNA, the CDR3 is TGTGCCAGCAGCCCCGGGACAGGGGGCGCTTTGGAAAAACTGTTTTTT. As protein: CASSPGTGGALEKLFF.

The rearrangement uses TRBV15 and TRBJ1-2; perhaps TRBD1 as D (6 bases). Trimming took 0 bases from V and 4 from J, leaving 9 bases between them. The germline CDR1 and CDR2 sequences are LNHNV and YYDKDF (reference sequence). The CDR3 is 14 amino acids. CDR3 amino acids: CATSREGRGYGYTF. The CDR3, as DNA: TGTGCCACCAGCAGAGAGGGCAGGGGCTATGGCTACACCTTC.

This sequence joins TRBV28 and TRBJ1-1; D ambiguous. The CDR3 loop spans 12 amino acids. Germline V gene sequence: CDR1 MDHEN, CDR2 SYDVKM. Trimming left V 7 bases short and J 2 bases short, with 8 bases between. Here the CDR3 DNA reads TGTGCCAGCACAGTCGTAAACACTGAAGCTTTCTTT. Amino acids: CASTVVNTEAFF.

This rearrangement joins TRBV28 to TRBJ2-3, with D tentatively TRBD1 (6 bases). This CDR3 region has 17 residues. Trimming removed 6 bases at V and 0 bases at J, with 19 bases between. CDR1 and CDR2 (germline): MDHEN, SYDVKM. CDR3 sequence: CASSNIQGRASTDTQYF. The CDR3 nucleotides are TGTGCCAGCAGCAATATACAGGGCAGGGCGAGCACAGATACGCAGTATTTT.

The chain links TRBV7-9 to TRBJ2-1, with D uncertain. Per germline, CDR1 SEHNR and CDR2 FQNEAQ (reference sequence). This CDR3 region has 12 residues. V was shortened by 5 bases and J by 7 bases, with 9 bases between the two germline ends. The CDR3 DNA is TGTGCCAGCAGCCAACCCCTAAATGAGCAGTTCTTC. It translates to CASSQPLNEQFF.

The rearrangement links TRBV6-5 to TRBJ2-5; 11 nucleotides align to TRBD2. V dropped 4 bases and J dropped 0; count of bases not matched to a gene: 4. Germline-derived CDR1 and CDR2 are MNHEY and SVGAGI. The CDR3 has 16 residues. DNA for the CDR3: TGTGCCAGCAGTTCCCCGGGACTAGCGGACCAAGAGACCCAGTACTTC. It translates to CASSSPGLADQETQYF.

The V call is TRBV7-9, the J call TRBJ2-7; TRBD1 matches 7 bases. The CDR3 has 14 amino acids. Germline assignment: CDR1 SEHNR and CDR2 FQNEAQ (reference sequence). V dropped 4 bases and J dropped 3; count of bases not matched to a gene: 6. This CDR3 is CASSSGTEHYEQYF. CDR3 coding DNA: TGTGCCAGCAGCTCTGGGACAGAACACTACGAGCAGTACTTC.

V and J are TRBV5-6 and TRBJ2-5; the D is unclear. The germline gives CDR1 SGHDT, CDR2 YYEEEE. The V gene lost 4 bases and the J gene lost 4 bases, with 11 bases spanning the gap. The CDR3 runs 13 residues. CDR3 sequence: CASSPGSRETQYF. CDR3 DNA sequence: TGTGCCAGCAGCCCCGGGTCCAGAGAGACCCAGTACTTC. Using reference TRBV5-6 and TRBJ2-5 for the parts outside the CDR3, the full variable domain is DAGVTQSPTHLIKTRGQQVTLRCSPKSGHDTVSWYQQALGQGPQFIFQYYEEEERQRGNFPDRFSGHQFPNYSSELNVNALLLGDSALYLCASSPGSRETQYFGPGTRLLVL.

This chain's CDR3 is CASSQIRDTQYF. DNA of the CDR3: TGTGCCAGCAGCCAGATCCGAGATACGCAGTATTTT. This chain links TRBV9 with TRBJ2-3, with unresolved D. The germline V and J ends were trimmed by 4 bases and 5 bases, with 8 bases remaining between them. The V gene's germline CDR1 is SGDLS and CDR2 YYNGEE. The CDR3 totals 12 residues.

The chain joins TRBV1 to TRBJ2-1; TRBD1 is the table's D call, not checked against the DNA. TRBV1 is described as a pseudogene. The CDR3 runs to 19 residues. CDR3 amino acids: CTSSPLVCKGTGPPFLAFF. DNA of the CDR3: TGCACCAGCAGCCCTCTTGTGTGTAAGGGTACAGGCCCGCCGTTCCTTGCGTTCTTC.

The chain carries TRBV7-6 and TRBJ2-5; TRBD2 is a possible D gene (5 bases). This CDR3 has 16 amino acids. Germline CDR1 and CDR2: SGHVS and FNYEAQ. V was cut by 1 base and J by 5 bases, with 17 bases left in between. In DNA, the CDR3 is TGTGCCAGCAGCTTAGGACCGGAGGCGATTGGGGAGACCCAGTACTTC. Its translation is CASSLGPEAIGETQYF.

This clone was counted only a few times. Because the CDR3 is missing its conserved closing phenylalanine or tryptophan, this is likely a read error. It is unclear where the CDR3 begins or ends on the DNA, so no DNA is shown, and the CDR3 is as TCRdb lists it. The rearrangement joins TRBV5-5 to TRBJ1-1; TRBD1, the table's D call, was not compared with the DNA. The CDR3 totals 13 residues, both ends included. The germline gives CDR1 SGHKS, CDR2 YYEKEE (reference sequence). The CDR3 is CASSPATWGRPHT.

This CDR3 is CASSSGHTTWEQYF. CDR3 bases: TGTGCCAGCAGTTCGGGACACACCACTTGGGAGCAGTACTTC. The chain combines TRBV6-1 with TRBJ2-7; D possibly corresponds to TRBD1 (6 bases). The CDR3 consists of 14 residues. Germline CDR1 MNHNS, CDR2 SASEGT. V gave up 5 bases and J gave up 7 bases, with 18 bases separating them.

A few counts support this clone. This rearrangement joins TRBV7-2 to TRBJ2-1, with a tentative D call TRBD1 (5 bases). The germline V gene encodes CDR1 SGHTA and CDR2 FQGNSA. The V end was cut by 2 bases, the J end by 1 base, with 9 bases between. The CDR3 contains 15 residues. CDR3 sequence: CASSLQGGSYNEQFF. Written as DNA, the CDR3 is TGTGCCAGCAGCTTACAGGGTGGTTCCTACAATGAGCAGTTCTTC.

This clone was seen only once. The genes are TRBV27 and TRBJ2-7, with D possibly TRBD1 on 6 matching bases. The CDR3 sequence is 16 residues long. The germline V gene has CDR1 MNHEY and CDR2 SMNVEV (reference sequence). V dropped 7 bases and J dropped 2 bases, with 21 bases sitting between them. In nucleotides, the CDR3 is TGTGCCAGCACCCCCCAGGGGCCCTACCCCACCTACGAGCAGTACTTC. This sequence encodes CASTPQGPYPTYEQYF.